This section outlines one TCR beta chain sequence together with its context. Its antigen is unidentified. The sample comes from a study of cytomegalovirus exposure and HLA in healthy donors. TCRdb's copy holds only in-frame clones and misses some; the assay was immunoSEQ multiplex PCR. The sample consists of under 250,000 clones, roughly 80% of them appearing once. The CDR3 has 16 residues. Per the germline V gene, CDR1 is MNHEY and CDR2 is SVGAGI. V lost 0 bases and J 2 bases, leaving 14 bases between the germline ends. The donors were members of the validation cohort comprising 120 subjects, separate from the approximately 670-subject first cohort. General study points: According to a later analysis, TCR clusters from the first cohort tended to co-occur in the 100 to 150 validation repertoires. Most TCRs appeared rarely, but some public TCRs recurred in many donors. The study recorded 160 or so TCR beta chains that were cytomegalovirus-associated.

The chain employs TRBV6-5 and TRBJ2-7; D tentatively fits TRBD1 or TRBD2 (6 bases each). The sample comprised PBMCs. The sequence was collected from a woman between 18 and 29 years old in good health and CMV-seronegative. Here the CDR3 DNA reads TGTGCCAGCAGTTACTCGGGCCGGGGGCGCCCCTACGAGCAGTACTTC. It translates to CASSYSGRGRPYEQYF.